This T cell receptor (beta chain) was sequenced in a study of control samples from healthy donors and cancer patients. The repertoire was sequenced with immunoSEQ multiplex PCR; TCRdb's copy has only in-frame clones and lacks some. The sample consists of 12,000 to 15,000 clones, 60% to 80% of them appearing once. The germline gives CDR1 SGHAT, CDR2 FQDESV (reference sequence). The CDR3 sequence is 14 residues long. V dropped 4 bases and J dropped 3 bases, with 12 bases sitting between them. This receptor was identified in a female donor with lung cancer. Sample: formalin-fixed, paraffin-embedded tissue. The genes are TRBV11-1 and TRBJ1-2; D may be TRBD1 (5 bases). The CDR3 DNA follows: TGTGCCAGCAGCTCGCAGCCGGGGGACTATGGCTACACCTTC. Translating gives CASSSQPGDYGYTF.